This entry concerns a single TCR beta chain. Its antigen is unidentified. Specified time point: newly diagnosed GD, antithyroid drugs for less than 3 months. PBMCs provided the RNA from which the TCR library was made. These data are taken from a study of regulatory T cells in long-lasting Graves disease. Study observations and caveats: Sample size, which was small, may have reduced accuracy.

The authors built TCR beta libraries using iRepertoire HTBI primers and Arm-PCR of CDR3 regions. TCRdb recomputed calls from the multiplex PCR reads with MiXCR, one row per CDR3 protein. The sample lists about 530,000 distinct CDR3 sequences, 16% occurring once. Trimming removed 5 bases at V and 10 bases at J, with 6 bases between. The CDR3 sequence is 11 residues long. Germline values: CDR1 MNHEY, CDR2 SVGEGT. This same sample was also taken into another study, of T cells in Graves' hyperthyroidism and ophthalmopathy.

This sequence originates from a middle-aged woman with Graves disease. The V call is TRBV6-2 or TRBV6-3, the J call TRBJ1-6; no firm D call. The sequences come from peripheral blood mononuclear cells (PBMCs), collected at new diagnosis, from a patient treated with antithyroid drugs. CDR3 protein: CASSNGSPLHF. The CDR3 DNA reads TGTGCCAGCAGTAACGGGTCACCCCTCCACTTT.